The 29 T cell receptor beta chains in this list originate from one sample, sequenced in a study of cytomegalovirus exposure and HLA in healthy donors. Assay used: immunoSEQ multiplex PCR; TCRdb lists only in-frame clones, some missing. The data show approximately 280,000 clones, over 75% seen once. Sequenced material: PBMCs. These receptors were obtained from a young woman in good health and CMV-seronegative.

This chain links TRBV19 with TRBJ2-2; 7 bases line up with TRBD1. V lost 4 bases, J lost 3 bases, and 14 bases stayed unmatched. The CDR3 is 18 residues long. Germline values: CDR1 LNHDA, CDR2 SQIVND (reference sequence). The CDR3 is CASSRGRQGLSDTGELFF. In DNA form, the CDR3 reads TGTGCCAGTAGTAGGGGAAGACAGGGCTTATCGGACACCGGGGAGCTGTTTTTT.

The chain links TRBV7-3 to TRBJ2-2; a possible D gene is TRBD1 (6 bases). With 5 bases removed from V and 5 bases from J, the gap between germline ends came to 21 bases. The V gene's germline CDR1 is SGHTA and CDR2 FQGTGA. This CDR3 comprises 17 residues. CDR3 region: CASSRPGRGIGTGELFF. The DNA of the CDR3 is TGTGCCAGCAGCCGCCCTGGCAGGGGAATAGGTACCGGGGAGCTGTTTTTT.

The V and J genes are TRBV19 and TRBJ1-5; D is perhaps TRBD1 (5 bases). Germline CDR1 and CDR2: LNHDA and SQIVND (reference sequence). V lost 7 bases to trimming and J lost 6 bases, with 16 bases between them. CDR3 size: 14 residues. CDR3 in DNA: TGTGCCAGTATCGCCCGGGGGTTGGGTCAGCCCCAGCATTTT. Protein product: CASIARGLGQPQHF.

V gene TRBV20-1 combines with J gene TRBJ1-2; D perhaps matches TRBD1 (5 bases). CDR3 size: 11 residues. Germline V gives CDR1 DFQATT, CDR2 SNEGSKA (reference sequence). The CDR3 sequence: CSGGAKEGYTF. CDR3 in DNA: TGCAGCGGCGGGGCGAAGGAGGGCTACACCTTC.

J is TRBJ2-7 and V is TRBV27; 9 nucleotides agree with TRBD2. CDR1 and CDR2 from the germline V gene are MNHEY and SMNVEV (reference sequence). Trimming at V came to 1 base and at J to 3 bases, leaving 19 bases not matched to a gene. The CDR3 loop spans 20 amino acids. CDR3 DNA sequence: TGTGCCAGCAGTTTATATCCATTGGCGGGAGGGCCAGGGGTTATCTACGAGCAGTACTTC. This codes for CASSLYPLAGGPGVIYEQYF.

V usage is TRBV2 and J usage is TRBJ2-4, with 7 bases lining up with TRBD1. Per germline, CDR1 SNHLY and CDR2 FYNNEI. The trim removed 2 bases at V and 0 bases at J, leaving 13 bases unmatched. This CDR3 has 19 amino acids. The CDR3 region is CASSEIPPGTALAKNIQYF. As DNA, the CDR3 is TGTGCCAGCAGTGAAATCCCCCCCGGGACAGCCCTAGCCAAAAACATTCAGTACTTC.

The V gene is TRBV28, the J gene TRBJ1-1; TRBD1 is a possible D gene (5 bases). Trimming pared 10 bases from V and 11 bases from J, leaving 20 bases between. CDR1 MDHEN and CDR2 SYDVKM come from the germline V gene. The CDR3 runs to 12 residues. The CDR3 spells CATRSGGRWAFF. The CDR3 bases are TGTGCCACCCGATCCGGGGGTAGGTGGGCTTTCTTT.

The chain uses TRBV18 and TRBJ2-7; 7 positions agree with TRBD2. The CDR3 has 15 residues. Germline CDR1 and CDR2: KGHSH and LQKENI. V dropped 1 base and J dropped 2; count of bases not matched to a gene: 5. The CDR3 sequence is CASSPLFSGAYEQYF. The CDR3 nucleotides are TGTGCCAGCTCACCACTGTTCAGCGGGGCCTACGAGCAGTACTTC. The entire variable domain, with the rest obtained from reference TRBV18 and TRBJ2-7, is as follows: NAGVMQNPRHLVRRRGQEARLRCSPMKGHSHVYWYRQLPEEGLKFMVYLQKENIIDESGMPKERFSAEFPKEGPSILRIQQVVRGDSAAYFCASSPLFSGAYEQYFGPGTRLTVT.

V and J are TRBV5-1 and TRBJ2-1, with 9 bases aligning to TRBD1. Per the germline V gene, CDR1 is SGHRS and CDR2 is YFSETQ. The ends lost 4 bases at V and 10 bases at J; junction bases unmatched: 12. The CDR3 is 15 residues long. The DNA of the CDR3 is TGCGCCAGCAGCGTAGACGGGACAGGGTACCGGGAGCAGTTCTTC. Translated, it gives CASSVDGTGYREQFF. Together with reference TRBV5-1 and TRBJ2-1, the CDR3 gives the full variable domain: KAGVTQTPRYLIKTRGQQVTLSCSPISGHRSVSWYQQTPGQGLQFLFEYFSETQRNKGNFPGRFSGRQFSNSRSEMNVSTLELGDSALYLCASSVDGTGYREQFFGPGTRLTVL.

This chain connects TRBV2 to TRBJ1-5, with D maybe TRBD1 (5 bases). V lost 4 bases and J 0 bases, leaving 7 bases between the germline ends. The germline gives CDR1 SNHLY, CDR2 FYNNEI. This CDR3 is built from 14 residues. CDR3 loop: CASSAQGSNQPQHF. The CDR3 DNA reads as TGTGCCAGCAGTGCTCAGGGTAGCAATCAGCCCCAGCATTTT.

The gene calls are TRBV28 and TRBJ2-7; D may be TRBD1 (6 bases). The germline V gene has CDR1 MDHEN and CDR2 SYDVKM. Trimming left V 2 bases short and J 3 bases short, with 17 bases between. The CDR3 runs 16 residues. This chain's CDR3 is CASSLALSGGGYEQYF. CDR3 DNA: TGTGCCAGCAGTTTAGCCCTTAGTGGGGGCGGCTACGAGCAGTACTTC.

The chain recombines TRBV19 with TRBJ2-1; TRBD1 matches at 8 bases. This CDR3 has 15 amino acids. Germline V CDR1 and CDR2: LNHDA, SQIVND (reference sequence). The ends lost 5 bases at V and 9 bases at J; junction bases unmatched: 12. DNA for the CDR3: TGTGCCAGTAGTCGGCGGGGACAGGTCCTGGGTGAGCAGTTCTTC. Its protein product is CASSRRGQVLGEQFF.

The chain employs TRBV5-1 and TRBJ2-7; TRBD2 agrees at 7 bases. In germline, CDR1 is SGHRS, CDR2 YFSETQ. The V segment lost 4 bases and the J segment 6 bases; nucleotides outside the gene matches: 7. This CDR3 spans 13 amino acids. The DNA of the CDR3 is TGCGCCAGCAGCGGGACCGGGACTACCGAGCAGTACTTC. Translating gives CASSGTGTTEQYF.

This clone was counted once. The chain uses TRBV9 and TRBJ2-1; 9 bases fit TRBD2. Germline values: CDR1 SGDLS, CDR2 YYNGEE. The CDR3 contains 16 residues. The junction had 11 bases not matched to a gene; V was cut back by 0 bases and J by 10 bases. The CDR3 loop is CASSVVSSGKEGEQFF. The CDR3 DNA reads as TGTGCCAGCAGCGTAGTATCTAGCGGGAAGGAGGGGGAGCAGTTCTTC.

The chain joins TRBV28 to TRBJ2-7; 10 nucleotides agree with TRBD1. The trim removed 6 bases at V and 3 bases at J, leaving 5 bases unmatched. This CDR3 has 14 residues. In germline, CDR1 is MDHEN, CDR2 SYDVKM. CDR3 coding DNA: TGTGCCAGCAGACACGACAGGGGGCTCTACGAGCAGTACTTC. It is translated as CASRHDRGLYEQYF.

The V call is TRBV19, the J call TRBJ1-2; D gene uncertain. The germline V gene has CDR1 LNHDA and CDR2 SQIVND (reference sequence). V lost 1 base and J 10 bases, leaving 7 bases between the germline ends. This CDR3 comprises 11 residues. CDR3 coding DNA: TGTGCCAGTAGTATAGGGCTGGTCTACACCTTC. Translated: CASSIGLVYTF.

This sequence joins TRBV6-1 and TRBJ2-7, with TRBD1 matching over 9 bases. V lost 5 bases to trimming and J lost 1 base; unmatched junction nucleotides: 6. Germline V gene sequence: CDR1 MNHNS, CDR2 SASEGT. The CDR3 runs to 15 residues. The chain's CDR3 is CASSHTGTGSYEQYF. CDR3 nucleotides: TGTGCCAGCAGTCACACCGGGACAGGGTCCTACGAGCAGTACTTC.

This chain uses TRBV5-1 with TRBJ2-3, with D possibly matching TRBD2 (5 bases). V shed 0 bases and J shed 6 bases, with 11 bases lying between them. The CDR3 covers 14 residues. CDR1 and CDR2 (germline): SGHRS, YFSETQ. The CDR3 region is CASSLALPGDTQYF. For the CDR3, the DNA is TGCGCCAGCAGCTTGGCTCTCCCGGGGGATACGCAGTATTTT.

This rearrangement joins TRBV7-3 to TRBJ2-1; no definite D call. Trimming removed 5 bases at V and 0 bases at J, with 5 bases between. Germline V gene data show CDR1 as SGHTA and CDR2 as FQGTGA. The CDR3 loop spans 13 amino acids. CDR3 sequence (DNA): TGTGCCAGCAGCCGTAGCTCCTACAATGAGCAGTTCTTC. Its protein product is CASSRSSYNEQFF.

The chain combines TRBV2 with TRBJ2-7, with D possibly TRBD2 on 6 matching bases. CDR3 length equals 16 residues. Trimming pared 2 bases from V and 7 bases from J, leaving 21 bases between. Germline values: CDR1 SNHLY, CDR2 FYNNEI. CDR3 in amino acids: CASSELFVGRAGEQYF. In DNA form, the CDR3 reads TGTGCCAGCAGTGAACTCTTCGTCGGCAGGGCGGGGGAGCAGTACTTC.

This chain links TRBV10-2 with TRBJ2-1, with TRBD1 as a possible D gene (6 bases). The V gene's germline CDR1 is WSHSY and CDR2 SAAADI. The CDR3 length is 13 residues. Between the trimmed V and J ends, which lost 3 bases and 8 bases, there was a span of 11 bases. The CDR3 nucleotides are TGCGCCAGCAGTGAAAACAGGGCTTATGAGCAGTTCTTC. It yields the protein CASSENRAYEQFF.

This chain connects TRBV2 to TRBJ2-1, with 12 bases lining up with TRBD2. The CDR3 covers 15 residues. The germline CDR1 and CDR2 sequences are SNHLY and FYNNEI. Losses at the gene ends were 2 bases for V and 14 bases for J; bases not matched to a gene: 10. Written as DNA, the CDR3 is TGTGCCAGCAGTGAACTTAGGGCTAGCGGGAGGGCGAAGTTCTTC. This translates into CASSELRASGRAKFF.

The gene calls are TRBV7-8 and TRBJ1-5; the D gene is possibly TRBD1 (6 bases). Trimming cost V 4 bases and J 6 bases, with 13 bases left between them. Per germline, CDR1 SGHVS and CDR2 FQNEAQ. CDR3 size: 14 residues. This CDR3 is CASSSDRWGQPQHF. CDR3 DNA sequence: TGTGCCAGCAGCTCTGACAGGTGGGGTCAGCCCCAGCATTTT.

This chain links TRBV29-1 with TRBJ2-7, with 12 bases fitting TRBD1. Germline CDR1 and CDR2: SQVTM and ANQGSEA. This CDR3 has 17 amino acids. V shed 4 bases and J 7 bases; nucleotides not matched to a gene: 17. This CDR3 reads CSVGPGQGASGAGEQYF. In nucleotides, the CDR3 is TGCAGCGTTGGCCCGGGACAGGGGGCATCGGGGGCGGGAGAGCAGTACTTC.

This chain joins TRBV28 and TRBJ1-5; D is unclear. In germline, CDR1 is MDHEN, CDR2 SYDVKM. V dropped 6 bases and J dropped 3 bases, with 6 bases sitting between them. This CDR3 spans 12 amino acids. The CDR3, as DNA: TGTGCCAGCAGGAGTAACAATCAGCCCCAGCATTTT. It encodes CASRSNNQPQHF.

The rearrangement joins TRBV30 to TRBJ2-7, with 7 bases aligning to TRBD2. The CDR3 sequence is 13 residues long. Germline CDR1 is GTSNPN and CDR2 is SVGIG (reference sequence). V shed 1 base, J shed 3 bases, and the junction held 3 bases outside the gene matches. The CDR3 DNA follows: TGTGCCTGGAGTGCAGCGGGAATCTACGAGCAGTACTTC. Translated: CAWSAAGIYEQYF.

The rearrangement joins TRBV6-6 to TRBJ2-7, with a weak D call TRBD2 (5 bases). CDR1 and CDR2 (germline): MNHNY, SVGAGI (reference sequence). The V end was cut by 4 bases, the J end by 1 base, with 14 bases between. The CDR3 runs to 15 residues. For the CDR3, the DNA is TGTGCCAGCAGTTCCCCCCGGGGTCGGTCCTACGAGCAGTACTTC. Translation: CASSSPRGRSYEQYF.

J is TRBJ1-1 and V is TRBV5-6, with 9 bases lining up with TRBD1. The trim removed 3 bases at V and 11 bases at J, leaving 26 bases unmatched. The CDR3 is 19 residues long. From germline, CDR1 is SGHDT and CDR2 YYEEEE. The CDR3 here is CASSSRWGTGFWQSRGAFF. CDR3 bases: TGTGCCAGCAGCTCCCGATGGGGGACAGGGTTTTGGCAGAGTCGAGGTGCTTTCTTT. Using reference TRBV5-6 and TRBJ1-1 for the parts outside the CDR3, the full variable domain is DAGVTQSPTHLIKTRGQQVTLRCSPKSGHDTVSWYQQALGQGPQFIFQYYEEEERQRGNFPDRFSGHQFPNYSSELNVNALLLGDSALYLCASSSRWGTGFWQSRGAFFGQGTRLTVV.

This chain uses TRBV28 with TRBJ2-3; TRBD2 aligns across 10 bases. With 4 bases clipped from V and 4 bases from J, the junction kept 14 bases outside the gene matches. CDR1 is MDHEN and CDR2 is SYDVKM in the germline V gene. The CDR3 is 18 residues long. CDR3 in DNA: TGTGCCAGCAGTTCCAACAACCTACTAGCGGGGTGGGCAGATACGCAGTATTTT. This gives the protein CASSSNNLLAGWADTQYF.